The clone carrying this T cell receptor beta chain was counted only a few times. This sample was included in a study of blood T cell repertoires in COVID-19. This CDR3 spans 16 amino acids. Germline trimming cut 1 base from V and 10 bases from J; bases unmatched to any gene: 11. Germline V CDR1 and CDR2: SGHNT, YYREEE (reference sequence). Enrollees, about 18 to 90 years old, lived in approximately 25 US areas. Assignment of participants to cohorts was predicated upon participant-reported clinical history. In the original workflow: Amplification with reference gene primers provided the estimates of nucleated cell counts. The method was immunoSEQ multiplex PCR; TCRdb's version includes in-frame clones alone and lacks a portion of them. That table is the source of V, J and clone size, and D and trimming were worked out from the DNA. The sample holds 150,000 to 200,000 clones; 75% to 90% are singletons and the top ten take approximately 2.4%.

The chain carries TRBV5-4 and TRBJ1-4; 9 bases agree with TRBD1. The sequenced material came from PBMCs or T cells enriched from blood (not recorded which). The receptor was derived from a woman aged 25-40 years who had recovered from COVID-19. For the CDR3, the DNA is TGTGCCAGCAGCTTGACAGGGGGCACTAGGTCCCGAAAACTGTTTTTT. Protein sequence: CASSLTGGTRSRKLFF.